These 17 T cell receptor beta chains were sequenced from one sample in a study of a mutant IDH1 vaccine in newly diagnosed glioma. Regarding time point: week 47, end of study. A single vaccine dose contained 300 ug of mutant IDH1 20-mer peptide, and topical imiquimod was used with it. Sequencing was performed with immunoSEQ multiplex PCR; in TCRdb, only in-frame clones are kept and a portion is missing. Of fewer than 55,000 clones listed, about 65% are singletons. For these receptors, no antigen is known. The sequencing here drew on peripheral blood mononuclear cells (PBMCs), taken from a glioma patient whose treatment included an IDH1 peptide vaccine. The receptors originated from a man aged 40-49 years with glioma. Some clones in this sample may be carry-over from other donors' samples.

This chain connects TRBV10-1 to TRBJ2-7; D may correspond to TRBD1 or TRBD2 (6 bases each). The CDR3 totals 13 residues. V gave up 4 bases and J gave up 4 bases, with 11 bases separating them. The germline CDR1 and CDR2 sequences are WNHNN and SYGVQD (reference sequence). Here the CDR3 reads CASSAGGAYEQYF. In nucleotides, the CDR3 is TGCGCCAGCAGTGCCGGGGGCGCGTACGAGCAGTACTTC.

This clone has just one count. This chain links TRBV7-8 with TRBJ2-2; weak D call: TRBD2 (6 bases). Germline loops: CDR1 SGHVS, CDR2 FQNEAQ. V was pared by 5 bases and J by 5 bases, with 12 bases between. The CDR3 consists of 14 residues. CDR3 bases: TGTGCCAGCAGCCCTGGAGGGTTTACCGGGGAGCTGTTTTTT. It yields the protein CASSPGGFTGELFF. Full variable domain (remainder filled in from reference TRBV7-8 and TRBJ2-2): GAGVSQSPRYKVAKRGQDVALRCDPISGHVSLFWYQQALGQGPEFLTYFQNEAQLDKSGLPSDRFFAERPEGSVSTLKIQRTQQEDSAVYLCASSPGGFTGELFFGEGSRLTVL.

This clone was recorded only once. The CDR3 spells CASCRGEVEEQYF. The CDR3 DNA reads as TGTGCCAGCTGTCGGGGGGAGGTTGAAGAGCAGTACTTC. The V gene is TRBV7-9, the J gene TRBJ2-7; 7 bases line up with TRBD2. Germline V gene sequence: CDR1 SEHNR, CDR2 FQNEAQ (reference sequence). Trimming removed 8 bases from V and 7 bases from J; junction bases left unmatched: 11. The CDR3 extends over 13 amino acids.

The genes are TRBV19 and TRBJ2-4, with TRBD2 identical over 12 bases. Germline V gene sequence: CDR1 LNHDA, CDR2 SQIVND (reference sequence). Unmatched junction bases numbered 7, after V lost 7 bases and J lost 0 bases. The CDR3 has 17 amino acids. The CDR3 coding sequence is TGTGCCAGTACCGGGACTAGCGGGTTCGTAGCCAAAAACATTCAGTACTTC. Translated: CASTGTSGFVAKNIQYF.

The count of this clone is one. This chain links TRBV5-6 with TRBJ1-2, with TRBD1 as a possible D gene (6 bases). V was clipped by 4 bases and J by 6 bases, with 13 bases between them. Germline values: CDR1 SGHDT, CDR2 YYEEEE. The CDR3 totals 13 residues. The CDR3 sequence is CASSGDITDGYTF. The CDR3 DNA sequence: TGTGCCAGCAGCGGGGACATCACGGATGGCTACACCTTC.

V and J are TRBV11-2 and TRBJ1-6; 7 bases fit TRBD1. There are 15 residues in the CDR3. The trim removed 5 bases at V and 7 bases at J, leaving 8 bases unmatched. Germline V lookup: CDR1 SGHAT, CDR2 FQNNGV. CDR3 in amino acids: CASSVTGASNSPLHF. The CDR3 DNA follows: TGTGCCAGCAGCGTAACAGGGGCTTCAAATTCACCCCTCCACTTT.

The V gene is TRBV7-9, the J gene TRBJ2-7; D is possibly TRBD1 (5 bases). Germline loops: CDR1 SEHNR, CDR2 FQNEAQ (reference sequence). The CDR3 length is 13 residues. V lost 6 bases and J lost 0, with 9 bases in between. The CDR3 DNA reads as TGTGCCAGCAGAGGACAAATCTCCTACGAGCAGTACTTC. Translating gives CASRGQISYEQYF.

This rearrangement joins TRBV5-5 to TRBJ2-3; 12 positions agree with TRBD2. The J segment lost 4 bases and the V segment lost 4 bases, leaving 7 bases of the junction unmatched. The CDR3 extends over 16 amino acids. Germline CDR1 is SGHKS and CDR2 is YYEKEE (reference sequence). CDR3 DNA: TGTGCCAGCAGCGAGAGGACTAGCGGGGTCCCAGATACGCAGTATTTT. Protein: CASSERTSGVPDTQYF.

This chain connects TRBV5-4 to TRBJ1-2, with a tentative D call TRBD1 (5 bases). This CDR3 is built from 13 residues. The V gene's germline CDR1 is SGHNT and CDR2 YYREEE (reference sequence). V dropped 0 bases and J dropped 3 bases, with 6 bases sitting between them. The CDR3: CASSLGGDYGYTF. The CDR3 nucleotides read TGTGCCAGCAGCTTGGGAGGGGACTATGGCTACACCTTC.

The chain carries TRBV4-1 and TRBJ2-3, with D perhaps matching TRBD2 (7 bases). With 0 bases removed from V and 2 bases from J, the gap between germline ends came to 9 bases. This CDR3 region has 15 residues. Germline lookup yields CDR1 MGHRA and CDR2 YSYEKL. The CDR3 reads CASSQDRGATDTQYF. CDR3 coding DNA: TGCGCCAGCAGCCAAGATCGGGGGGCCACAGATACGCAGTATTTT.

The genes are TRBV7-8 and TRBJ2-7; the D is unclear. Per the germline V gene, CDR1 is SGHVS and CDR2 is FQNEAQ. CDR3 length equals 14 residues. V dropped 5 bases and J dropped 4 bases, with 15 bases sitting between them. The CDR3 DNA sequence: TGTGCCAGCAGCCCCCTTAGTGGCTTTTACGAGCAGTACTTC. Encoded protein: CASSPLSGFYEQYF. The full variable domain, with the rest looked up from reference TRBV7-8 and TRBJ2-7, is GAGVSQSPRYKVAKRGQDVALRCDPISGHVSLFWYQQALGQGPEFLTYFQNEAQLDKSGLPSDRFFAERPEGSVSTLKIQRTQQEDSAVYLCASSPLSGFYEQYFGPGTRLTVT.

This clone is deemed medium-sized. This chain joins TRBV29-1 and TRBJ1-1; the D gene is possibly TRBD1 (5 bases). CDR1 and CDR2 from the germline V gene are SQVTM and ANQGSEA. Trimming pared 5 bases from V and 1 base from J, leaving 11 bases between. The CDR3 runs 13 residues. The CDR3 nucleotides are TGCAGCGTTAAACAGGAGCCGAACACTGAAGCTTTCTTT. It is translated as CSVKQEPNTEAFF.

The chain couples TRBV5-1 to TRBJ2-6; D uncertain. The CDR3 has 15 residues. Germline CDR1 and CDR2: SGHRS and YFSETQ. V gave up 0 bases and J gave up 4 bases, with 8 bases separating them. CDR3 amino acids: CASSLELNGANVLTF. The CDR3 nucleotides read TGCGCCAGCAGCTTGGAACTTAACGGGGCCAACGTCCTGACTTTC.

The chain employs TRBV5-4 and TRBJ2-7; 9 bases are a match to TRBD1. After removal of 4 bases from V and 4 bases from J, the junction contained 3 bases not matched to a gene. The CDR3 has 13 amino acids. Germline loops: CDR1 SGHNT, CDR2 YYREEE (reference sequence). The DNA for the CDR3 is TGTGCCAGCAGCACGGACAGGGGTTACGAGCAGTACTTC. This sequence encodes CASSTDRGYEQYF. The full variable domain, rest sourced from reference TRBV5-4 and TRBJ2-7, is ETGVTQSPTHLIKTRGQQVTLRCSSQSGHNTVSWYQQALGQGPQFIFQYYREEENGRGNFPPRFSGLQFPNYSSELNVNALELDDSALYLCASSTDRGYEQYFGPGTRLTVT.

The chain joins TRBV9 to TRBJ2-1, with 10 bases that match TRBD2. Unmatched junction bases numbered 11, after V lost 3 bases and J lost 5 bases. From germline, CDR1 is SGDLS and CDR2 YYNGEE. The CDR3 has 17 residues. The CDR3 here is CASSGAIVAGGHNEQFF. CDR3 coding DNA: TGTGCCAGCAGCGGAGCGATCGTAGCGGGGGGCCACAATGAGCAGTTCTTC.

The rearrangement uses TRBV6-6 and TRBJ2-7, with 7 positions matching TRBD1. Looked up from germline, CDR1 is MNHNY and CDR2 is SVGAGI (reference sequence). The V segment lost 6 bases and the J segment 5 bases; nucleotides outside the gene matches: 4. The CDR3 extends over 12 amino acids. The CDR3 coding sequence is TGTGCCAGCAGGCGACAGGGCAACGAGCAGTACTTC. Its translation is CASRRQGNEQYF.

The V call is TRBV6-5, the J call TRBJ1-2; D possibly corresponds to TRBD1 (6 bases). With 4 bases removed from V and 8 bases from J, the gap between germline ends came to 8 bases. This CDR3 comprises 11 residues. CDR1 is MNHEY, CDR2 SVGAGI, per germline. The CDR3 DNA reads as TGTGCCAGCAGTTCTGGGGGCGGCTACACCTTC. Its protein product is CASSSGGGYTF.